Sequencing of this TCR beta chain was carried out in a study of Ad26.COV2.S vaccination and SARS-CoV-2 variants. Study summary: As a participant in COV1001, the donor was in the Ad26.COV2.S trial arm. Ad26.COV2.S was injected intramuscularly once or twice, 56 days apart.

Germline V lookup: CDR1 SGHTA, CDR2 FQGNSA. The CDR3 is made up of 16 amino acids. V lost 1 base to trimming and J lost 4 bases; unmatched junction nucleotides: 7. In regard to this clone: The target antigen is unknown.

Treatment reported: about 20 received Ad26.COV2.S at low or high dose, single or two shots; roughly five received placebo; per-sample allocation not given. Day 63 following the first vaccine or placebo injection was when the samples were taken. General observations from the study: In TCR breadth and depth analyses, total T cell responses may have been underestimated.

This table comes from immunoSEQ multiplex PCR, and its TCRdb copy is limited to in-frame clones, with some not included. The sample lists about 410,000 clones, approximately 90% occurring once. Sequencing was performed on peripheral blood, taken in a trial of Ad26.COV2.S vaccine versus placebo. This rearrangement joins TRBV7-2 to TRBJ2-7, with TRBD2 matching 10 bases. The TCR originated in a person aged 18-60 years who received the Ad26.COV2.S COVID-19 vaccine or a placebo. The CDR3 sequence is CASSLGSGRNGYEQYF. The CDR3 region has the DNA TGTGCCAGCAGCTTAGGTAGCGGGAGGAATGGGTACGAGCAGTACTTC.